The 19 T cell receptor beta chains in this list originate from one sample, sequenced in a study of blood T cell repertoires in COVID-19. Clones were sequenced by immunoSEQ multiplex PCR, and TCRdb holds only the in-frame ones, with some missing. The table has about 190,000 clones, roughly four fifths seen once; the top ten hold around 12%. Sequencing was done on a sample of peripheral blood. The receptors derive from a woman in her 50s with acute or convalescent COVID-19.

The CDR3: CASSSKAGANTGELFF. The CDR3, as DNA: TGTGCCAGCAGCTCCAAAGCGGGAGCGAACACCGGGGAGCTGTTTTTT. The chain is built from TRBV7-2 and TRBJ2-2, with 8 bases identical to TRBD2. The CDR3 totals 16 residues. Germline CDR1 SGHTA, CDR2 FQGNSA. Germline trimming cut 4 bases from V and 0 bases from J; bases unmatched to any gene: 4.

This chain joins TRBV30 and TRBJ1-5; the D gene is possibly TRBD1 (6 bases). The V end lost 3 bases, the J end lost 4 bases, and 10 bases lay between the germline ends. The CDR3 has 13 amino acids. Per germline, CDR1 GTSNPN and CDR2 SVGIG (reference sequence). The DNA of the CDR3 is TGTGCCTGGAGAGGACAGCCTAATCAGCCCCAGCATTTT. Translated, it gives CAWRGQPNQPQHF.

The CDR3 DNA is TGTGCCAGCAGTTACCCGCGGGAGGGCGCTTACAATGAGCAGTTCTTC. It yields the protein CASSYPREGAYNEQFF. J is TRBJ2-1 and V is TRBV6-5; 9 bases are shared with TRBD2. Germline V gene data show CDR1 as MNHEY and CDR2 as SVGAGI. V dropped 2 bases and J dropped 4; count of bases not matched to a gene: 6. The CDR3 loop spans 16 amino acids.

The V call is TRBV28, the J call TRBJ1-5; D remains ambiguous. Looked up from germline, CDR1 is MDHEN and CDR2 is SYDVKM. V lost 5 bases and J 0 bases, leaving 17 bases between the germline ends. The CDR3 covers 17 residues. The CDR3 region is CASSPPIPFYSNQPQHF. CDR3 nucleotide sequence: TGTGCCAGCAGTCCACCTATCCCCTTTTATAGCAATCAGCCCCAGCATTTT.

This clone was observed a handful of times. This chain joins TRBV19 and TRBJ2-7, with 10 bases fitting TRBD1. From germline, CDR1 is LNHDA and CDR2 SQIVND (reference sequence). The ends lost 6 bases at V and 7 bases at J; junction bases unmatched: 6. This CDR3 is 13 amino acids long. The CDR3 DNA reads TGTGCCAGTAGACTCCGGGACAGGGGAGAGCAGTACTTC. It specifies CASRLRDRGEQYF.

The chain joins TRBV19 to TRBJ1-3; D uncertain. The CDR3 consists of 14 residues. Germline CDR1 LNHDA, CDR2 SQIVND (reference sequence). Trimming removed 11 bases from V and 0 bases from J, with 14 bases in between. The CDR3 region is CASSEQSSGNTIYF. CDR3 nucleotides: TGTGCCTCCTCCGAACAGAGCTCTGGAAACACCATATATTTT.

V is TRBV19 and J is TRBJ1-3; D is unresolved. Trimming cost V 4 bases and J 2 bases, with 12 bases left between them. This CDR3 is built from 15 residues. CDR1 and CDR2 from the germline V gene are LNHDA and SQIVND (reference sequence). CDR3 in DNA: TGTGCCAGTAGTACCGCAGACTACGCTGGAAACACCATATATTTT. The encoded protein is CASSTADYAGNTIYF.

The CDR3 loop is CASSEKVVAIGQGRNTIYF. CDR3 sequence (DNA): TGTGCCAGCAGTGAAAAGGTAGTGGCGATCGGACAAGGAAGAAACACCATATATTTT. This chain connects TRBV6-1 to TRBJ1-3, with D tentatively TRBD1 (5 bases). The V end lost 2 bases, the J end lost 5 bases, and 25 bases lay between the germline ends. CDR1 is MNHNS, CDR2 SASEGT, per germline. The CDR3 sequence is 19 residues long.

V usage is TRBV7-6 and J usage is TRBJ2-1; D is perhaps TRBD1 (5 bases). The V and J ends lost 4 bases and 0 bases respectively, with 13 bases between them. The CDR3 is made up of 16 amino acids. The germline CDR1 and CDR2 sequences are SGHVS and FNYEAQ. CDR3 amino acids: CASSSGQRSSYNEQFF. The DNA of the CDR3 is TGTGCCAGCAGCTCCGGACAACGAAGCTCCTACAATGAGCAGTTCTTC.

The rearrangement joins TRBV3-1 (or the pseudogene TRBV3-2) to TRBJ1-1; D is unresolved. This CDR3 region has 14 residues. V was cut by 3 bases and J by 3 bases, with 11 bases left in between. Germline V lookup: CDR1 LGHDT, CDR2 YNNKEL (reference sequence). This chain's CDR3 is CASSQYSGYTEAFF. DNA for the CDR3: TGTGCCAGCAGCCAGTACAGTGGATACACTGAAGCTTTCTTT.

V is TRBV27 and J is TRBJ2-1; 7 nucleotides align to TRBD2. Looked up from germline, CDR1 is MNHEY and CDR2 is SMNVEV (reference sequence). The CDR3 runs 12 residues. In nucleotides, the CDR3 is TGTGAATGGGGGGGGTGCTACAATGAGCAGTTCTTC. This codes for CEWGGCYNEQFF.

V gene TRBV5-4 combines with J gene TRBJ1-2; D not resolved. The length of the CDR3 is 12 residues. The V end lost 1 base, the J end lost 8 bases, and 9 bases lay between the germline ends. The germline CDR1 and CDR2 sequences are SGHNT and YYREEE (reference sequence). CDR3 DNA: TGTGCCAGCAGCTTGTACGGCGGAGGCTACACCTTC. Residues: CASSLYGGGYTF.

This clone was picked up one time. The chain uses TRBV18 and TRBJ1-3; D might be TRBD1 (5 bases). Per the germline V gene, CDR1 is KGHSH and CDR2 is LQKENI. This CDR3 spans 16 amino acids. The V end lost 5 bases, the J end lost 0 bases, and 14 bases lay between the germline ends. CDR3 residues: CASSTSGKSSGNTIYF. CDR3 sequence (DNA): TGTGCCAGCTCAACCTCAGGGAAGAGCTCTGGAAACACCATATATTTT.

This sequence joins TRBV21-1 and TRBJ2-1; the table's D gene call, TRBD1, was not cross checked with the DNA. TRBV21-1 constitutes a pseudogene. This CDR3 contains 18 residues. Here the CDR3 reads CASSKAPTVPRHNNEQFF. In nucleotides, the CDR3 is TGTGCCAGCAGCAAAGCCCCGACAGTCCCTCGCCATAACAATGAGCAGTTCTTC.

The chain is built from TRBV9 and TRBJ2-7, with 7 bases matching TRBD1. Germline loops: CDR1 SGDLS, CDR2 YYNGEE. V lost 3 bases and J lost 5; bases outside the gene matches: 8. The CDR3 consists of 14 residues. The CDR3: CASSARQGTHEQYF. DNA for the CDR3: TGTGCCAGCAGCGCTCGACAGGGTACCCACGAGCAGTACTTC.

To note about this clone: This sample includes further DNA sequences coding for the same CDR3. V usage is TRBV20-1 and J usage is TRBJ1-2; D may be TRBD1 (5 bases). There are 11 residues in the CDR3. Germline V gives CDR1 DFQATT, CDR2 SNEGSKA (reference sequence). Trimming removed 1 base at V and 7 bases at J, with 7 bases between. The CDR3, as DNA: TGCAGTGCTAGAGCTCAGGGTGGCTACACCTTC. It encodes CSARAQGGYTF.

CDR3 sequence reads: CASSPDSGNTIYF. CDR3 DNA sequence: TGTGCCAGCAGCCCGGATAGCGGAAACACCATATATTTT. The chain employs TRBV11-3 and TRBJ1-3; D is undetermined. The CDR3 loop spans 13 amino acids. Germline V gives CDR1 SGHNT, CDR2 YENEEA. Between the trimmed V and J ends, which lost 5 bases and 4 bases, there was a span of 9 bases.

The chain uses TRBV28 and TRBJ1-5; D is unresolved. Germline CDR1 MDHEN, CDR2 SYDVKM. Trimming took 6 bases from V and 7 from J, leaving 16 bases between them. This CDR3 contains 14 residues. In DNA, the CDR3 is TGTGCCAGCAGCCTCGTTTCTAGGGAGCAGCCCCAGCATTTT. Protein: CASSLVSREQPQHF.

The V call is TRBV6-6, the J call TRBJ1-3; 8 bases are a match to TRBD1. V shed 6 bases and J 9 bases; nucleotides not matched to a gene: 7. The CDR3 totals 13 residues. The germline gives CDR1 MNHNY, CDR2 SVGAGI (reference sequence). CDR3 in DNA: TGTGCCAGCAGACCGGGACAGGAGATCACCATATATTTT. It translates to CASRPGQEITIYF.